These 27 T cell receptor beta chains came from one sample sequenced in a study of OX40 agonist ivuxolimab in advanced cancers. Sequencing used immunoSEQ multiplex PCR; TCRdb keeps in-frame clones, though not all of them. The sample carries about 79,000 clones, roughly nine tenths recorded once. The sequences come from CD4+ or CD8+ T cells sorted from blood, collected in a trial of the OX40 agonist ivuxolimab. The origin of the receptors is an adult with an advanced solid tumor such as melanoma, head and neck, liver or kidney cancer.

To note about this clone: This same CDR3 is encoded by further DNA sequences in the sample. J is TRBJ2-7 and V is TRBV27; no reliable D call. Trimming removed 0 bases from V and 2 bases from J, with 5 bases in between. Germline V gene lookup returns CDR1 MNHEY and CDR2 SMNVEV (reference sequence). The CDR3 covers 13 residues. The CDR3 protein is CASSLSQAYEQYF. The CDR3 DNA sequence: TGTGCCAGCAGTTTATCGCAGGCCTACGAGCAGTACTTC.

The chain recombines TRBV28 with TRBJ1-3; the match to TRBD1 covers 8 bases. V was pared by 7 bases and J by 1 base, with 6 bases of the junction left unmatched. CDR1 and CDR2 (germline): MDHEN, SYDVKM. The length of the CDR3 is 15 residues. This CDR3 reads CASTWDRSSGNTIYF. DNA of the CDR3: TGTGCCAGCACCTGGGACAGGTCTTCTGGAAACACCATATATTTT.

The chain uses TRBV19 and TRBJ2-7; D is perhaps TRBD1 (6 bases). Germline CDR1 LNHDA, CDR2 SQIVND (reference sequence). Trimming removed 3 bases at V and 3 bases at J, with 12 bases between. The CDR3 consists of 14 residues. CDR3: CASSIGQGLYEQYF. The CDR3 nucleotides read TGTGCCAGTAGTATCGGGCAGGGGCTCTACGAGCAGTACTTC.

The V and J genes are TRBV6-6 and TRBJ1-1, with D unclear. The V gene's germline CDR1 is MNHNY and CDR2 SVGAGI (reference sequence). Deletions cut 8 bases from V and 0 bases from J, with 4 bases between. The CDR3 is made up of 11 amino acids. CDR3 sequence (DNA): TGTGCCAGCTCGATGAACACTGAAGCTTTCTTT. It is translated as CASSMNTEAFF.

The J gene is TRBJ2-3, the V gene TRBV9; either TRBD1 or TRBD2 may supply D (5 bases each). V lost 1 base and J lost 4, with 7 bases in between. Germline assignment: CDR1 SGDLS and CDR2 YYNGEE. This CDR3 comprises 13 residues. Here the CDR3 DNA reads TGTGCCAGCAGCGTACGGGGCGCAGATACGCAGTATTTT. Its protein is CASSVRGADTQYF.

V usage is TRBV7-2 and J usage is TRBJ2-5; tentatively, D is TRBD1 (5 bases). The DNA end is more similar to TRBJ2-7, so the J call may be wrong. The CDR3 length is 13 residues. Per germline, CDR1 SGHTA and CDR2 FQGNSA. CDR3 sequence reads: CASSPSAGYEQYF. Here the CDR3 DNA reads TGTGCCAGCAGTCCCTCGGCAGGGTACGAGCAGTACTTC.

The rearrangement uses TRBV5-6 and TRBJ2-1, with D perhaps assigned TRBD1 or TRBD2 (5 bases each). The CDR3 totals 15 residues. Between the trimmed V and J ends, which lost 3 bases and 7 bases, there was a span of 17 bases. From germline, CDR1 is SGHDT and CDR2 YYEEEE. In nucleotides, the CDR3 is TGTGCCAGCAGCTCCCTTCCCGGGAACAGGAATGAGCAGTTCTTC. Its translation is CASSSLPGNRNEQFF.

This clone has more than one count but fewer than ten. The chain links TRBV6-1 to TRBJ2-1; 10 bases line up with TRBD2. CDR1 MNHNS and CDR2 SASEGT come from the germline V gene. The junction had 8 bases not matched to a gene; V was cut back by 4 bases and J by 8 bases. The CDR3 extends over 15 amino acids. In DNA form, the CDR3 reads TGTGCCAGCAGTGTTAGGGCTAGCGGGAGTGATGAGCAGTTCTTC. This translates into CASSVRASGSDEQFF.

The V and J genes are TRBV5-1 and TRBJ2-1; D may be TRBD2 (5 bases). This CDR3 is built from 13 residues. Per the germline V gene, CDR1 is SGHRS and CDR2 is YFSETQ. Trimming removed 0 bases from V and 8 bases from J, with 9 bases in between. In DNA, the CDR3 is TGCGCCAGCAGCTTGGCCCCCGGGGATGAGCAGTTCTTC. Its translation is CASSLAPGDEQFF.

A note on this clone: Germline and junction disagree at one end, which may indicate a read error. DNA of the CDR3: TGTGCCAGCAGCGTAGAGGATAACAATGGCTACACCTTC. Translating gives CASSVEDNNGYTF. The chain uses TRBV9 and TRBJ1-2; no firm D call. This CDR3 has 13 residues. Germline assignment: CDR1 SGDLS and CDR2 YYNGEE.

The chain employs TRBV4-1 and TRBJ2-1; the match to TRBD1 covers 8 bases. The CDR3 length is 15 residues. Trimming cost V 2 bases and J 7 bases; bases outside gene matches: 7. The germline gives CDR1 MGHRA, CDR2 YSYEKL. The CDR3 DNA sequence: TGCGCCAGCAGCCAAATGACAGGGGCGGGTAATGAGCAGTTCTTC. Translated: CASSQMTGAGNEQFF.

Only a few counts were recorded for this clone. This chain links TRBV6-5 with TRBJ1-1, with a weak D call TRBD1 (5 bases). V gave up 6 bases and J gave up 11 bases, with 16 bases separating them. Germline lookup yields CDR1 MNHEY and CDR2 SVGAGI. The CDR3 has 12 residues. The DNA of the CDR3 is TGTGCCAGCAGCAGGGCCCTCGAGGAGGCTTTCTTT. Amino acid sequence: CASSRALEEAFF.

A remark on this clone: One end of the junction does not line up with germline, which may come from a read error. In DNA, the CDR3 is TGTGCTAGCAGCCAAGGGACGTCGAACACCGGGGAGCTGTTTTTT. Encoded protein: CASSQGTSNTGELFF. The chain has TRBV7-7 and TRBJ2-2, with D possibly called TRBD1 or TRBD2 (5 bases each). CDR3 length: 15 residues. Per the germline V gene, CDR1 is SSHAT and CDR2 is FNYEAQ (reference sequence).

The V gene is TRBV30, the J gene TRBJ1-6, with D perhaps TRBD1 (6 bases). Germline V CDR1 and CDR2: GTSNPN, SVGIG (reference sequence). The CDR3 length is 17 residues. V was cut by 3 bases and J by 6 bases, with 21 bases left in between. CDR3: CAWRETRTTGSNSPLHF. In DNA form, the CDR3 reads TGTGCCTGGAGGGAAACTAGAACGACAGGCTCTAATTCACCCCTCCACTTT.

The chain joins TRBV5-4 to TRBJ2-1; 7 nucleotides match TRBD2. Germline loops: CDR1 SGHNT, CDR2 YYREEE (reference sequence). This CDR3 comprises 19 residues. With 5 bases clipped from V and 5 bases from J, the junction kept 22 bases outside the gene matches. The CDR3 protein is CASRLAPWLGDRRDNEQFF. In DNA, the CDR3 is TGTGCCAGCAGACTAGCGCCCTGGTTAGGAGATCGGAGGGACAATGAGCAGTTCTTC.

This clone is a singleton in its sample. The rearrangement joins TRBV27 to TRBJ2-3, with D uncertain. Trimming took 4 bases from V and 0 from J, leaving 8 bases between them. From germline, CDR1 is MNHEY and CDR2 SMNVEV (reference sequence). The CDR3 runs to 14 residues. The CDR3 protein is CASSSGASTDTQYF. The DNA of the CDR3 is TGTGCCAGCAGTTCGGGTGCTAGCACAGATACGCAGTATTTT.

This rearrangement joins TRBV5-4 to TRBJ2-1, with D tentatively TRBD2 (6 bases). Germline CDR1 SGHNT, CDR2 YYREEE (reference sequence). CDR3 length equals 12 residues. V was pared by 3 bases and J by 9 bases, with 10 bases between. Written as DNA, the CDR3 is TGTGCCAGCAGCTCTCTAGCGCCTGAGCAGTTCTTC. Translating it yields CASSSLAPEQFF.

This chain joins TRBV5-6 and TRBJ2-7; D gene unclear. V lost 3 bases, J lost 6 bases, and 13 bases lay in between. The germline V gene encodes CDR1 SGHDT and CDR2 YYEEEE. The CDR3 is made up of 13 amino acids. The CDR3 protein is CASSSPPEGEQYF. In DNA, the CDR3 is TGTGCCAGCAGCTCCCCCCCGGAAGGCGAGCAGTACTTC.

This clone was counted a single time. The DNA of the CDR3 is TGTGCCTGGAGGGTGACAGCCTCTGGGGCCAACGTCCTGACTTTC. Amino acid sequence: CAWRVTASGANVLTF. This sequence joins TRBV30 and TRBJ2-6; weak D call: TRBD1 (5 bases). The V gene lost 3 bases and the J gene lost 0 bases, with 9 bases spanning the gap. Germline CDR1 GTSNPN, CDR2 SVGIG (reference sequence). CDR3 length: 15 residues.

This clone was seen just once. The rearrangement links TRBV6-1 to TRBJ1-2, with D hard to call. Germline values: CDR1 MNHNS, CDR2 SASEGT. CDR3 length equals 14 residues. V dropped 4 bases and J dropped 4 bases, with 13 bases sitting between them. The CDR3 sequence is CASSVGPMLYGYTF. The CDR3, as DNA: TGTGCCAGCAGTGTTGGCCCGATGCTCTATGGCTACACCTTC.

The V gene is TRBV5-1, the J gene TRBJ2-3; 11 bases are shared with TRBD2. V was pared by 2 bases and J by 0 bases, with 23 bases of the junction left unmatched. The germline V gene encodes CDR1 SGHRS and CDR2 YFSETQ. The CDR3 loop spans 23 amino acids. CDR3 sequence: CASSLPLDGNWGLAEVSTDTQYF. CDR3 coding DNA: TGCGCCAGCAGCTTACCCCTGGACGGGAACTGGGGACTAGCGGAGGTTAGCACAGATACGCAGTATTTT.

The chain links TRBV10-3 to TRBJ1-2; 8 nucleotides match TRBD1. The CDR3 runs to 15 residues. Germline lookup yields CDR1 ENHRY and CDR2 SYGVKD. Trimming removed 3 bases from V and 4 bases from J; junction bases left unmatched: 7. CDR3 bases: TGTGCCATCAGTGAACCAGGGGGCGCAAGCTATGGCTACACCTTC. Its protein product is CAISEPGGASYGYTF.

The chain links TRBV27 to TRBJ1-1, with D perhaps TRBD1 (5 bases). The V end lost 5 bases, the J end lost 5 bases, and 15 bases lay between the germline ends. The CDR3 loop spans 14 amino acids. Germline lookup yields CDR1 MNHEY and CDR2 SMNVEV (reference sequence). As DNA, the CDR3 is TGTGCCAGCAGTCCACGACCCAGGGAAACTGAAGCTTTCTTT. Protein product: CASSPRPRETEAFF.

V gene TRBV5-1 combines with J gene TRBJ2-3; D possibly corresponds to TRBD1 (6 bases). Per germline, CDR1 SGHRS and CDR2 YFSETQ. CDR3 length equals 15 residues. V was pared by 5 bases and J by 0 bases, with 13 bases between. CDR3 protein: CASRPGTTSTDTQYF. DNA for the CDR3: TGCGCCAGCAGACCCGGGACAACTAGCACAGATACGCAGTATTTT.

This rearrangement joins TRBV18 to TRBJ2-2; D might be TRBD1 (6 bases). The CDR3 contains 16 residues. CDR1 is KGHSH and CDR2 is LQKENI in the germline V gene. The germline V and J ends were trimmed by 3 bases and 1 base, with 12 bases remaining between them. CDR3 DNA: TGTGCCAGCTCACCCCAAGGACAGATGAACACCGGGGAGCTGTTTTTT. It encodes CASSPQGQMNTGELFF.

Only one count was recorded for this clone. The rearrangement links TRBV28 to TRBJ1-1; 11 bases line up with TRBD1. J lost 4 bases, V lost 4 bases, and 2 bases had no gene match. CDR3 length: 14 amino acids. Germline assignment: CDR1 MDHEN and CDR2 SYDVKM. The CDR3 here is CASSSGTGGTEAFF. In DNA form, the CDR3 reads TGTGCCAGCAGTTCCGGGACAGGGGGCACTGAAGCTTTCTTT.

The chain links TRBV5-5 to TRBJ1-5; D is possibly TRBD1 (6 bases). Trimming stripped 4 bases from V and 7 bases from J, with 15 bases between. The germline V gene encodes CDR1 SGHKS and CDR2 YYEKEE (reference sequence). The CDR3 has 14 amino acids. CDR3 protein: CASSLQGYGQPQHF. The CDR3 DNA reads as TGTGCCAGCAGCCTACAGGGCTACGGACAGCCCCAGCATTTT.